This note documents a single TCR beta chain sequence. As yet, its antigen is unknown. This record comes from a study of cytomegalovirus exposure and HLA in healthy donors. General observations from the study: Published work reported that the classifier diagnosed cytomegalovirus status with high specificity and sensitivity. First-cohort TCR clusters tended to co-occur in the 120 or so validation repertoires, a later analysis found.

Produced via immunoSEQ multiplex PCR; TCRdb's table is partial and in-frame only. The data contain 100,000 to 150,000 clones, about 91% of them singletons. The V and J ends lost 2 bases and 3 bases respectively, with 8 bases between them. The V gene's germline CDR1 is KGHSH and CDR2 LQKENI. This CDR3 is 13 amino acids long. Sequenced sample: PBMCs. The TCR was taken from a woman younger than 30 in good health and CMV-seronegative. The chain employs TRBV18 and TRBJ2-7; D ambiguous. The chain's CDR3 is CASSPVQDYEQYF. In DNA form, the CDR3 reads TGTGCCAGCTCACCAGTTCAGGACTACGAGCAGTACTTC.